The next 20 T cell receptor beta chains were all read from a single sample in a study of shared clonotypes between healthy human individuals. Cells designated naive CD8 were CD45RO-negative and were positively selected for CCR7, with terminally differentiated effector memory CD45RA+ cells excluded. Sequencing used immunoSEQ multiplex PCR; TCRdb keeps in-frame clones, though not all of them. This table has about 1.9 million clones, around 93% appearing once. Sequencing was done on a sample of naive CD8+ T cells from PBMCs. These receptors were collected from a young man in good health. Some clones in this sample may be carry-over from other donors' samples.

Note on this clone: Different DNA sequences within this sample yield the same CDR3. This chain uses TRBV9 with TRBJ2-7, with a tentative D call TRBD1 (6 bases). There are 14 residues in the CDR3. Trimming cost V 2 bases and J 4 bases, with 13 bases left between them. In germline, CDR1 is SGDLS, CDR2 YYNGEE. In nucleotides, the CDR3 is TGTGCCAGCAGCGTGGGCCGGCAGGGGTACGAGCAGTACTTC. Amino acid sequence: CASSVGRQGYEQYF.

The rearrangement uses TRBV25-1 and TRBJ2-2; D not resolved. The CDR3 runs to 12 residues. The germline V gene has CDR1 MGHDK and CDR2 SYGVNS. This CDR3 is CAVDTNTGELFF. As DNA, the CDR3 is TGTGCAGTAGACACCAACACCGGGGAGCTGTTTTTT. Supplemented by reference TRBV25-1 and TRBJ2-2, the full variable domain reads EADIYQTPRYLVIGTGKKITLECSQTMGHDKMYWYQQDPGMELHLIHYSYGVNSTEKGDLSSESTVSRIRTEHFPLTLESARPSHTSQYLCAVDTNTGELFFGEGSRLTVL.

The chain couples TRBV11-2 to TRBJ2-7; TRBD2 matches 10 bases. The CDR3 loop spans 15 amino acids. The trim removed 8 bases at V and 1 base at J, leaving 8 bases unmatched. CDR1 is SGHAT and CDR2 is FQNNGV in the germline V gene. The CDR3: CASSSKREGSYEQYF. Written as DNA, the CDR3 is TGTGCCAGCTCCTCAAAGCGGGAGGGGTCCTACGAGCAGTACTTC.

The rearrangement joins TRBV19 to TRBJ2-7; TRBD2 matches 9 bases. The CDR3 is 15 amino acids. Germline V gene lookup returns CDR1 LNHDA and CDR2 SQIVND (reference sequence). V gave up 5 bases and J gave up 5 bases; unmatched junction bases: 10. The CDR3 loop is CASSSRTSVTDEQYF. CDR3 DNA: TGTGCCAGTAGTTCCCGGACTAGCGTTACCGACGAGCAGTACTTC.

V usage is TRBV19 and J usage is TRBJ2-1; no firm D call. CDR3 length: 14 amino acids. Looked up from germline, CDR1 is LNHDA and CDR2 is SQIVND (reference sequence). V was pared by 2 bases and J by 5 bases, with 10 bases between. The CDR3 DNA follows: TGTGCCAGTAGTATAACGAGGCCAAACAATGAGCAGTTCTTC. The encoded protein is CASSITRPNNEQFF.

J is TRBJ2-2 and V is TRBV4-1; tentatively, D is TRBD1 (5 bases). The germline V gene encodes CDR1 MGHRA and CDR2 YSYEKL. With 4 bases removed from V and 2 bases from J, the gap between germline ends came to 11 bases. The CDR3 loop spans 15 amino acids. The CDR3 is CASSRNRKNTGELFF. The CDR3 region has the DNA TGCGCCAGCAGCCGGAACAGGAAAAACACCGGGGAGCTGTTTTTT.

The rearrangement joins TRBV6-6 to TRBJ2-6, with D tentatively TRBD1 (6 bases). Germline lookup yields CDR1 MNHNY and CDR2 SVGAGI (reference sequence). The CDR3 covers 15 residues. V was clipped by 6 bases and J by 4 bases, with 13 bases between them. CDR3 amino acids: CASRRQVTGANVLTF. The CDR3 bases are TGTGCCAGCAGGAGACAGGTAACGGGGGCCAACGTCCTGACTTTC.

This chain joins TRBV6-5 and TRBJ1-4; D ambiguous. Germline V gene lookup returns CDR1 MNHEY and CDR2 SVGAGI. CDR3 size: 15 residues. Trimming pared 6 bases from V and 8 bases from J, leaving 19 bases between. The CDR3 nucleotides read TGTGCCAGCAGCCCCTTTGAGGGTCTTGACGAAAAACTGTTTTTT. The encoded protein is CASSPFEGLDEKLFF.

The chain uses TRBV19 and TRBJ1-5; 10 bases map to TRBD1. Germline V gene sequence: CDR1 LNHDA, CDR2 SQIVND (reference sequence). The V gene end was trimmed by 9 bases and the J gene end by 4 bases; junction bases not matched to a gene: 15. This CDR3 spans 17 amino acids. For the CDR3, the DNA is TGTGCCAGCCCTGGGAGGACAGGGGGGGAATGGAATCAGCCCCAGCATTTT. Protein sequence: CASPGRTGGEWNQPQHF.

Details on this clone: This CDR3 is also generated by other DNA sequences in the sample. For the CDR3, the DNA is TGTGCCAGCAGTTTTAGGGGCGCTGAAGCTTTCTTT. Translation: CASSFRGAEAFF. The chain employs TRBV28 and TRBJ1-1, with D possibly matching TRBD1 (5 bases). The CDR3 is made up of 12 amino acids. Germline assignment: CDR1 MDHEN and CDR2 SYDVKM. V was clipped by 3 bases and J by 6 bases, with 8 bases between them.

Points on this clone: This sample includes further DNA sequences coding for the same CDR3. V gene TRBV2 combines with J gene TRBJ1-1; TRBD1 might be the D (5 bases). The CDR3 consists of 16 residues. Germline CDR1 reads SNHLY; CDR2 reads FYNNEI. The V and J ends lost 0 bases and 0 bases respectively, with 11 bases between them. The CDR3 coding sequence is TGTGCCAGCAGTGAAGCAGGGACGGACATGAACACTGAAGCTTTCTTT. Translated, it gives CASSEAGTDMNTEAFF.

The chain couples TRBV5-4 to TRBJ2-7; D perhaps matches TRBD2 (5 bases). V gave up 4 bases and J gave up 7 bases, with 18 bases separating them. Looked up from germline, CDR1 is SGHNT and CDR2 is YYREEE (reference sequence). The CDR3 is 14 residues long. CDR3 nucleotides: TGTGCCAGCAGCGTTGCCCGGGGTATCGAAGAGCAGTACTTC. Its translation: CASSVARGIEEQYF.

This clone was found a few times. The genes are TRBV4-1 and TRBJ1-3, with no clear D. The CDR3 has 13 residues. Between the trimmed V and J ends, which lost 5 bases and 0 bases, there was a span of 5 bases. CDR1 MGHRA and CDR2 YSYEKL come from the germline V gene. CDR3 DNA: TGCGCCAGCAGCTATAACTCTGGAAACACCATATATTTT. It encodes CASSYNSGNTIYF.

The chain is built from TRBV5-6 and TRBJ1-2; TRBD1 agrees at 9 bases. V lost 4 bases and J lost 5; bases outside the gene matches: 9. Germline-derived CDR1 and CDR2 are SGHDT and YYEEEE. The CDR3 is 15 residues long. The DNA for the CDR3 is TGTGCCAGCAGCCTAACACCCGGGACAGGGTATGGCTACACCTTC. This codes for CASSLTPGTGYGYTF.

V and J are TRBV27 and TRBJ1-5; perhaps TRBD1 as D (6 bases). V lost 7 bases and J 5 bases, leaving 18 bases between the germline ends. The CDR3 spans 15 residues. Germline CDR1 reads MNHEY; CDR2 reads SMNVEV (reference sequence). DNA for the CDR3: TGTGCCAGCACCCCAGACAGGTGGGGGCATCAGCCCCAGCATTTT. It yields the protein CASTPDRWGHQPQHF.

This rearrangement joins TRBV4-2 to TRBJ2-3, with 10 bases lining up with TRBD2. The junction had 6 bases not matched to a gene; V was cut back by 4 bases and J by 2 bases. This CDR3 has 16 amino acids. The germline V gene has CDR1 LGHNA and CDR2 YNFKEQ. The CDR3 is CASSPLLAGYTDTQYF. The DNA for the CDR3 is TGTGCCAGCAGCCCCTTACTAGCGGGATACACAGATACGCAGTATTTT.

The V gene is TRBV28, the J gene TRBJ2-2; 9 nucleotides agree with TRBD2. CDR3 length: 19 amino acids. Unmatched junction bases numbered 15, after V lost 5 bases and J lost 2 bases. The V gene's germline CDR1 is MDHEN and CDR2 SYDVKM. This chain's CDR3 is CASSPRWAGGRVNTGELFF. In DNA, the CDR3 is TGTGCCAGCAGTCCCCGCTGGGCGGGGGGGCGGGTAAACACCGGGGAGCTGTTTTTT.

The CDR3 DNA reads as TGCAGCGTTGAAGAGGACAGGGGGAGGTGGTACGAGCAGTACTTC. Amino acid sequence: CSVEEDRGRWYEQYF. This chain uses TRBV29-1 with TRBJ2-5, with 10 bases aligning to TRBD1. The DNA end is more similar to TRBJ2-7, so the J call may be wrong. Germline CDR1 and CDR2: SQVTM and ANQGSEA. The CDR3 is 15 amino acids.

V gene TRBV5-6 combines with J gene TRBJ1-1, with 7 bases lining up with TRBD1. The CDR3 contains 15 residues. V dropped 2 bases and J dropped 3; count of bases not matched to a gene: 7. CDR1 is SGHDT, CDR2 YYEEEE, per germline. The CDR3 bases are TGTGCCAGCAGCTTCAACAGGGGCACGGACACTGAAGCTTTCTTT. As protein: CASSFNRGTDTEAFF. The full variable domain, rest sourced from reference TRBV5-6 and TRBJ1-1, is DAGVTQSPTHLIKTRGQQVTLRCSPKSGHDTVSWYQQALGQGPQFIFQYYEEEERQRGNFPDRFSGHQFPNYSSELNVNALLLGDSALYLCASSFNRGTDTEAFFGQGTRLTVV.

This clone was picked up one time. The chain links TRBV4-1 to TRBJ1-2, with D tentatively TRBD1 (5 bases). Trimming cost V 0 bases and J 2 bases, with 22 bases left between them. The CDR3 contains 19 residues. Germline assignment: CDR1 MGHRA and CDR2 YSYEKL. CDR3 region: CASSQDPIGRDLVNYGYTF. CDR3 in DNA: TGCGCCAGCAGCCAAGATCCAATCGGCAGGGACCTCGTCAACTATGGCTACACCTTC.